A single sample gave rise to the 9 T cell receptor beta chains below, sequenced in a study of T cell repertoires in aging, cancer and after chemotherapy. Rearranged V-D-J TRB sequences were amplified with a mixed TRB-A/B primer pool. MiXCR was run by TCRdb on the multiplex PCR reads, yielding one entry per CDR3 protein. In the table there are approximately 6,100 distinct CDR3 sequences, roughly 40% of which are singletons. TCR beta rearrangements were amplified from peripheral blood genomic DNA. Specimen: blood. The receptors originated from a human donor with a blood cancer.

In its sample, this clonotype ranks as medium-sized. The chain recombines TRBV29-1 with TRBJ2-1; 9 bases agree with TRBD2. The CDR3 loop spans 14 amino acids. From germline, CDR1 is SQVTM and CDR2 ANQGSEA. The junction had 6 bases not matched to a gene; V was cut back by 4 bases and J by 5 bases. CDR3 DNA sequence: TGCAGCGTTGCAAAGGCTAGCGGGGACAATGAGCAGTTCTTC. It translates to CSVAKASGDNEQFF.

V and J are TRBV19 and TRBJ2-7; a weak D match, TRBD2 (5 bases). CDR3 length equals 15 residues. Germline-derived CDR1 and CDR2 are LNHDA and SQIVND (reference sequence). The germline V and J ends were trimmed by 3 bases and 2 bases, with 14 bases remaining between them. Here the CDR3 reads CASSIGFVGAYEQYF. CDR3 coding DNA: TGTGCCAGTAGTATCGGTTTCGTGGGAGCCTACGAGCAGTACTTC.

This clonotype was seen only once. V gene TRBV11-2 combines with J gene TRBJ1-1; D not certain. Trimming took 7 bases from V and 1 from J, leaving 16 bases between them. The CDR3 is made up of 15 amino acids. Germline V gives CDR1 SGHAT, CDR2 FQNNGV. Here the CDR3 DNA reads TGTGCCAGCAACTCCATCGGCGTGGGGAACACTGAAGCTTTCTTT. Its translation is CASNSIGVGNTEAFF.

V and J are TRBV7-6 and TRBJ1-3, with TRBD1 as a possible D gene (6 bases). Trimming left V 1 base short and J 0 bases short, with 10 bases between. The CDR3 has 16 residues. Germline V gene lookup returns CDR1 SGHVS and CDR2 FNYEAQ. CDR3: CASSLVGGRSGNTIYF. The CDR3 nucleotides are TGTGCCAGCAGCTTAGTGGGGGGCCGCTCTGGAAACACCATATATTTT.

The rearrangement links TRBV12-3 or TRBV12-4 to TRBJ1-4; 11 positions match TRBD1. The V and J ends lost 10 bases and 12 bases, in that order; junction bases with no gene match: 16. There are 15 residues in the CDR3. The CDR3 is CAIRTGQGGAGELFF. The CDR3 DNA reads as TGTGCCATCAGGACGGGACAGGGGGGCGCAGGCGAACTGTTTTTT.

This clonotype rates as medium-sized. This chain joins TRBV20-1 and TRBJ2-1; D gene ambiguous. V was shortened by 2 bases and J by 8 bases, with 13 bases between the two germline ends. The CDR3 is 13 residues long. The germline CDR1 and CDR2 sequences are DFQATT and SNEGSKA (reference sequence). The CDR3 is CSARLDVVDEQFF. The DNA for the CDR3 is TGCAGTGCTAGACTGGACGTGGTCGATGAGCAGTTCTTC.

The chain has TRBV19 and TRBJ2-1, with 11 positions matching TRBD2. With 7 bases clipped from V and 6 bases from J, the junction kept 5 bases outside the gene matches. CDR1 is LNHDA, CDR2 SQIVND, per germline (reference sequence). This CDR3 comprises 14 residues. DNA for the CDR3: TGTGCCAGTATGCCTAGCGGGAGGTCCAATGAGCAGTTCTTC. Encoded protein: CASMPSGRSNEQFF.

This clonotype was counted between two and nine times. The genes are TRBV29-1 and TRBJ1-1; TRBD1 might be the D (5 bases). V shed 6 bases and J shed 3 bases, with 20 bases lying between them. This CDR3 has 15 residues. Germline assignment: CDR1 SQVTM and CDR2 ANQGSEA. The CDR3 protein is CSVGRDAYGYTEAFF. The CDR3 region has the DNA TGCAGCGTGGGACGGGACGCTTATGGGTACACTGAAGCTTTCTTT.

The chain links TRBV7-6 to TRBJ2-3, with D unclear. There are 14 residues in the CDR3. Germline-derived CDR1 and CDR2 are SGHVS and FNYEAQ. Trimming cost V 0 bases and J 0 bases, with 4 bases left between them. The CDR3 sequence: CASSLALSTDTQYF. In nucleotides, the CDR3 is TGTGCCAGCAGCTTAGCTCTTAGCACAGATACGCAGTATTTT.